The 22 T cell receptor beta chains reported below all come from one sample, sequenced in a study of shared clonotypes between healthy human individuals (dated by TCRdb to the early 2020s). The library was made by the immunoSEQ multiplex PCR assay. This immuneACCESS table, as held by TCRdb, lists in-frame sequences with V and J called but not all clones. Of the missing ones, under half trace to an unresolved V gene in checked studies; the others have no known cause. This sample holds hundreds of thousands of clones; approximately 96% were observed only once. The ten largest clones take up approximately 0.12% of the sample. CD8 naive samples were CD45RO-negative cells positively selected for CCR7, giving a CD45RA+CCR7+ population that excluded TemRA cells. Sequenced: naive CD8+ T cells sorted from blood. This sample's cell subset or site label indicates: CD45RA+CCR7+. These receptor sequences come from a woman aged 25 to 39 in good health.

The chain employs TRBV28 and TRBJ2-5; tentatively, D is TRBD1 (5 bases). The CDR3 is made up of 15 amino acids. V was clipped by 2 bases and J by 5 bases, with 15 bases between them. CDR1 is MDHEN, CDR2 SYDVKM, per germline. The CDR3 loop is CASSLPGRGGETQYF. Written as DNA, the CDR3 is TGTGCCAGCAGTTTACCTGGAAGGGGTGGGGAGACCCAGTACTTC.

In nucleotides, the CDR3 is TGCGCCAGCAGCAACGCTAGCGGGAGCGAGACCCAGTACTTC. The encoded protein is CASSNASGSETQYF. The chain links TRBV5-1 to TRBJ2-5, with 10 positions matching TRBD2. The CDR3 length is 14 residues. Germline V gene lookup returns CDR1 SGHRS and CDR2 YFSETQ. The J segment lost 5 bases and the V segment lost 4 bases, leaving 5 bases of the junction unmatched.

As to this clone: Other DNA sequences in the same sample also yield this CDR3. The V and J genes are TRBV11-2 and TRBJ1-5; no clear D. Germline values: CDR1 SGHAT, CDR2 FQNNGV. V was pared by 0 bases and J by 0 bases, with 6 bases between. This CDR3 comprises 15 residues. CDR3: CASSLEGFSNQPQHF. In nucleotides, the CDR3 is TGTGCCAGCAGCTTAGAAGGGTTTAGCAATCAGCCCCAGCATTTT.

This chain joins TRBV4-1 and TRBJ2-1; the match to TRBD2 covers 8 bases. CDR1 MGHRA and CDR2 YSYEKL come from the germline V gene. V shed 1 base and J 10 bases; nucleotides not matched to a gene: 6. The CDR3 length is 14 residues. CDR3 protein: CASSQAGGVGEQFF. CDR3 sequence (DNA): TGCGCCAGCAGCCAAGCGGGAGGGGTAGGGGAGCAGTTCTTC.

The chain couples TRBV19 to TRBJ2-7; 12 bases match TRBD2. Germline loops: CDR1 LNHDA, CDR2 SQIVND (reference sequence). The V segment lost 1 base and the J segment 0 bases; nucleotides outside the gene matches: 4. The CDR3 contains 17 residues. In DNA form, the CDR3 reads TGTGCCAGTAGTATAGGGGGACTAGCGGGCGTCTCCTACGAGCAGTACTTC. Translation: CASSIGGLAGVSYEQYF.

This clone has just one count. The chain combines TRBV11-2 with TRBJ2-7, with 7 bases matching TRBD1. Germline lookup yields CDR1 SGHAT and CDR2 FQNNGV. The CDR3 runs to 15 residues. With V trimmed by 5 bases and J by 2 bases, 9 bases remained unmatched. CDR3 nucleotide sequence: TGTGCCAGCAGCCTCCCGGACAGGTTAACCTACGAGCAGTACTTC. Its protein product is CASSLPDRLTYEQYF.

The V gene is TRBV14, the J gene TRBJ1-2; D not certain. Trimming pared 1 base from V and 4 bases from J, leaving 7 bases between. The germline V gene has CDR1 SGHDN and CDR2 FVKESK. This CDR3 spans 13 amino acids. The CDR3 DNA sequence: TGTGCCAGCAGCCAAGCACACTTCTATGGCTACACCTTC. This codes for CASSQAHFYGYTF.

This chain connects TRBV5-1 to TRBJ2-5, with D possibly TRBD1 on 6 matching bases. Deletions cut 1 base from V and 1 base from J, with 11 bases between. This CDR3 region has 15 residues. Per germline, CDR1 SGHRS and CDR2 YFSETQ. For the CDR3, the DNA is TGCGCCAGCAGCTTGCGGGCAGGGGCCCAAGAGACCCAGTACTTC. This encodes CASSLRAGAQETQYF.

The CDR3 DNA is TGTGCCAGCAGCGGAGACTCCTACGAGCAGTACTTC. Translation gives CASSGDSYEQYF. The V gene is TRBV7-6, the J gene TRBJ2-7; unclear D gene. This CDR3 is built from 12 residues. Germline V gene sequence: CDR1 SGHVS, CDR2 FNYEAQ. V shed 5 bases and J shed 0 bases, with 5 bases lying between them.

The V call is TRBV2, the J call TRBJ1-1; 11 bases are a match to TRBD1. The germline gives CDR1 SNHLY, CDR2 FYNNEI. Losses at the gene ends were 10 bases for V and 6 bases for J; bases not matched to a gene: 19. This CDR3 has 17 residues. The CDR3 protein is CATPATTSGQGGAEAFF. The CDR3 nucleotides read TGTGCCACCCCCGCCACCACGTCGGGACAGGGGGGCGCTGAAGCTTTCTTT.

The V call is TRBV28, the J call TRBJ1-2, with D perhaps TRBD1 (5 bases). V lost 6 bases and J lost 7, with 12 bases in between. Germline CDR1 reads MDHEN; CDR2 reads SYDVKM. The length of the CDR3 is 12 residues. The CDR3 sequence: CASRDPGFGYTF. In DNA, the CDR3 is TGTGCCAGCAGGGATCCAGGGTTTGGCTACACCTTC.

This clone came up once. The V call is TRBV27, the J call TRBJ1-2; no firm D call. The CDR3 consists of 14 residues. In germline, CDR1 is MNHEY, CDR2 SMNVEV (reference sequence). The V gene lost 2 bases and the J gene lost 5 bases, with 12 bases spanning the gap. This chain's CDR3 is CASSLGYIGYGYTF. In DNA form, the CDR3 reads TGTGCCAGCAGTTTAGGCTACATTGGGTATGGCTACACCTTC.

The chain carries TRBV6-5 and TRBJ1-1, with TRBD1 identical over 9 bases. Germline lookup yields CDR1 MNHEY and CDR2 SVGAGI. J gave up 4 bases and V 6 bases, and 6 bases lay outside the gene matches. The length of the CDR3 is 14 residues. CDR3 sequence: CASRTGGSSTEAFF. The CDR3 DNA reads TGTGCCAGCAGGACAGGGGGGTCGAGCACTGAAGCTTTCTTT.

This chain uses TRBV5-1 with TRBJ2-7; D is undetermined. This CDR3 is 15 amino acids long. CDR1 and CDR2 from the germline V gene are SGHRS and YFSETQ. V dropped 4 bases and J dropped 0 bases, with 14 bases sitting between them. As DNA, the CDR3 is TGCGCCAGCAGCAGAGAACAAAGAGGCTCCTACGAGCAGTACTTC. This encodes CASSREQRGSYEQYF.

The J gene is TRBJ2-7, the V gene TRBV29-1; D may be TRBD2 (5 bases). The CDR3 contains 12 residues. Deletions cut 6 bases from V and 0 bases from J, with 9 bases between. Germline CDR1 reads SQVTM; CDR2 reads ANQGSEA. CDR3 loop: CSVRDSSYEQYF. CDR3 bases: TGCAGCGTACGGGATTCCTCCTACGAGCAGTACTTC.

The chain carries TRBV11-2 and TRBJ2-7; D unclear. Trimming removed 3 bases from V and 3 bases from J, with 6 bases in between. The germline gives CDR1 SGHAT, CDR2 FQNNGV. The CDR3 totals 12 residues. CDR3 loop: CASSLPGYEQYF. CDR3 bases: TGTGCCAGCAGCTTGCCCGGCTACGAGCAGTACTTC.

The count of this clone is one. The V gene is TRBV6-5, the J gene TRBJ2-7; D not resolved. CDR1 is MNHEY and CDR2 is SVGAGI in the germline V gene. This CDR3 region has 13 residues. The V gene lost 0 bases and the J gene lost 4 bases, with 7 bases spanning the gap. The CDR3 loop reads CASSYSNQYEQYF. For the CDR3, the DNA is TGTGCCAGCAGTTACTCGAACCAGTACGAGCAGTACTTC.

In this sample, this clone turned up once. The same CDR3 is also encoded by other DNA sequences in this sample. V and J are TRBV2 and TRBJ2-3; no clear D gene. Trimming removed 2 bases at V and 4 bases at J, with 4 bases between. This CDR3 contains 12 residues. Germline CDR1 reads SNHLY; CDR2 reads FYNNEI. The CDR3 spells CASSESADTQYF. DNA for the CDR3: TGTGCCAGCAGTGAAAGTGCAGATACGCAGTATTTT.

The chain links TRBV28 to TRBJ2-1, with D unclear. This CDR3 has 15 residues. Germline values: CDR1 MDHEN, CDR2 SYDVKM. V gave up 3 bases and J gave up 3 bases, with 12 bases separating them. The DNA for the CDR3 is TGTGCCAGCAGTTTTCTGGGAAACGACTACAATGAGCAGTTCTTC. It yields the protein CASSFLGNDYNEQFF.

This chain joins TRBV15 and TRBJ2-5, with 9 bases that match TRBD2. CDR3 length equals 15 residues. Looked up from germline, CDR1 is LNHNV and CDR2 is YYDKDF (reference sequence). J lost 5 bases, V lost 5 bases, and 9 bases had no gene match. The CDR3 sequence is CATSDNSGSWETQYF. In nucleotides, the CDR3 is TGTGCCACCAGCGACAATAGCGGGAGTTGGGAGACCCAGTACTTC.

The gene calls are TRBV5-4 and TRBJ2-1; TRBD2 matches at 7 bases. This CDR3 is built from 17 residues. The ends lost 0 bases at V and 10 bases at J; junction bases unmatched: 16. Per the germline V gene, CDR1 is SGHNT and CDR2 is YYREEE (reference sequence). The CDR3 protein is CASSLVVIAGGSGEQFF. As DNA, the CDR3 is TGTGCCAGCAGCTTGGTGGTAATAGCGGGTGGCAGTGGGGAGCAGTTCTTC. Variable domain in full (rest from reference TRBV5-4 and TRBJ2-1): ETGVTQSPTHLIKTRGQQVTLRCSSQSGHNTVSWYQQALGQGPQFIFQYYREEENGRGNFPPRFSGLQFPNYSSELNVNALELDDSALYLCASSLVVIAGGSGEQFFGPGTRLTVL.

The J gene is TRBJ2-7, the V gene TRBV28; TRBD1 matches at 8 bases. Trimming at V came to 10 bases and at J to 4 bases, leaving 12 bases not matched to a gene. The CDR3 contains 14 residues. Per the germline V gene, CDR1 is MDHEN and CDR2 is SYDVKM. The CDR3 here is CATGPRGPRYEQYF. As DNA, the CDR3 is TGTGCCACAGGGCCCAGGGGGCCTCGGTACGAGCAGTACTTC.